This is a list of T cell receptor beta chains from one sample in a study of human T cells and chemical hapten exposure. TCRdb passed the RACE reads through MiXCR, listing each CDR3 protein once. The sample lists 60,000 to 70,000 distinct CDR3 sequences; approximately 11% were seen once. This material consisted of whole blood, taken in connection with sensitization to the hapten diphenylcyclopropenone (DPC). The receptors originated from a woman aged 50 to 60 with alopecia areata. Some clones in this sample may be carry-over from other donors' samples. Both conserved end residues are trimmed from each CDR3.

TRBJ2-1,TRBV24-1,ATSDLPSGPSYNEQF
TRBJ2-1,TRBV24-1,ATRAGVYNEQF
TRBJ1-1,TRBV5-1,ASSRLWDSFNTEAF
TRBJ2-7,TRBV11-2,ASSPKSAESYEQY
TRBJ2-5,TRBV7-2,ASSRGRNQETQY
TRBJ1-5,TRBV27,ASSARFASNQPQH
TRBJ2-2,TRBV27,ASTPGTGGAGELF
TRBJ1-3,TRBV4-3,ASSQGSVGPASGNTIY
TRBJ2-7,TRBV7-6,ASSLAPTGYEQY
TRBJ2-7,TRBV6-1,ASSGGGVYEQY
TRBJ1-1,TRBV6-6,ASSPRETTEAF
TRBJ2-3,TRBV14,ASSPPASGNTDTQY
TRBJ2-7,TRBV3-1,ASSKGPGQGRYEQY
TRBJ1-1,TRBV24-1,ATSVRRGHGTEAF
TRBJ2-3,TRBV6-1,ASSERTSGGTDTQY
TRBJ1-1,TRBV6-5,ASSYGGTEAF
TRBJ2-7,TRBV7-9,ASSFGPDSSYEQY
TRBJ2-2,TRBV29-1,SVVLAKNTGELF
TRBJ2-7,TRBV18,ASSQDGLGYEQY
TRBJ1-1,TRBV24-1,ATTEWEPNTEAF
TRBJ2-2,TRBV5-1,ASTLQGPSGTGELF
TRBJ1-1,TRBV29-1,SVEGDGGMNTEAF
TRBJ2-4,TRBV28,ASTGRTGSNIQY
TRBJ2-7,TRBV28,ASTDSGSVHEQY
TRBJ2-1,TRBV5-1,ASSLQVLGNEQF
TRBJ2-5,TRBV9,ASSVAGGAKQETQY
TRBJ2-5,TRBV7-2,ASSPSGLAGGRRETQY
TRBJ1-1,TRBV29-1,SVVGQVNTEAF
TRBJ1-6,TRBV29-1,SPPARSYNSPLH
TRBJ1-1,TRBV7-8,ASSFPGQGPMAEAF
TRBJ2-1,TRBV9,ASSVAGGSTYNEQF
TRBJ1-1,TRBV20-1,SADPTRGTEAF
TRBJ2-7,TRBV7-3,ASSPGRGSSYEQY
TRBJ1-5,TRBV20-1,SAQEPRGGGNQPQH
TRBJ1-1,TRBV7-6,ASQKRANTEAF
TRBJ2-3,TRBV19,ASSAPPGRRRADTQY
TRBJ2-1,TRBV29-1,SVVGATWNEQF
TRBJ1-1,TRBV6-2/TRBV6-3,ASSYWDEREAF
TRBJ1-2,TRBV7-6,ASSLAQGAGGYT
TRBJ2-7,TRBV5-1,ASSFGGPGEQY
TRBJ1-1,TRBV30,AWSLEGRWTEAF
TRBJ2-2,TRBV11-2,ASSLDSISTGELF
TRBJ2-7,TRBV30,AWSVMAGGQHEQY
TRBJ2-5,TRBV29-1,SVWEETQY
TRBJ2-1,TRBV7-3,ASSSSGNSYNEQF
TRBJ2-1,TRBV2,ASRGGLAGVNNEQF
TRBJ2-1,TRBV7-2,ASSSWRQADNEQF
TRBJ2-1,TRBV20-1,SAPTSGSIHEQF
TRBJ2-1,TRBV29-1,SVEGGDRATYNEQF
TRBJ2-3,TRBV24-1,ATSERTSGSTDTQY
TRBJ1-1,TRBV12-3/TRBV12-4,ASSRQEGTEAF
TRBJ1-5,TRBV27,ASRGTVNSNQPQH
TRBJ2-1,TRBV29-1,SGVREPTNEQF